The clone carrying this T cell receptor (beta chain) showed up many times. Its specificity is not known. A sample-barcoded 5' primer and a J-beta primer mix were used in a second PCR of about 7 to 12 cycles. TCRdb processed the 5' RACE reads anew with MiXCR; each CDR3 protein has one entry. Of about 1,800,000 distinct CDR3 sequences listed, roughly 27% are singletons. The data derive from a study of blood T cells in healthy people across ages. Findings and limits, study-wide: The fall in TCR beta diversity per million T cells was roughly linear with age.

The V and J ends lost 1 base and 4 bases, in that order; junction bases with no gene match: 7. Germline loops: CDR1 LGHNA, CDR2 YSLEER. The CDR3 loop spans 15 amino acids. The chain recombines TRBV4-3 with TRBJ2-7; 7 bases line up with TRBD1. This TCR was recovered from a woman aged 25 to 39 in good health. Specimen: blood. The DNA for the CDR3 is TGCGCCAGCAGCCAAGTTTACGAGGGGGCGTACGAGCAGTACTTC. As protein: CASSQVYEGAYEQYF.